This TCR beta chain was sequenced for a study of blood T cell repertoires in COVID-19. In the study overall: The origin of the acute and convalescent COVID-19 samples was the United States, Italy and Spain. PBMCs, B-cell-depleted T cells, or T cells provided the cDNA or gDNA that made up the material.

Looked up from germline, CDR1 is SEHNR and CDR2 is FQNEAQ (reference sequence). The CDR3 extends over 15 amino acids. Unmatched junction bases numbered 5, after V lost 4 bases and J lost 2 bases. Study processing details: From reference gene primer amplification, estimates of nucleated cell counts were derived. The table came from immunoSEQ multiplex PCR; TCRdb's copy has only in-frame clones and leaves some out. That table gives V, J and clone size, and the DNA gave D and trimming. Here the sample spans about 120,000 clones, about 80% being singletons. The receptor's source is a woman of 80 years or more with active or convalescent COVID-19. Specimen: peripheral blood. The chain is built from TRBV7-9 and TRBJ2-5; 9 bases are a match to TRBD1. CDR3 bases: TGTGCCAGCAGCTCGGGACAGGGCAAGCAAGAGACCCAGTACTTC. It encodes CASSSGQGKQETQYF.